This entry lists 28 T cell receptor beta chains sequenced from one sample in a study of lymphopenia after photon versus proton radiotherapy. The method was immunoSEQ multiplex PCR; TCRdb's version includes in-frame clones alone and lacks a portion of them. The table shows over 20,000 clones, with 83% occurring only once. Specimen: peripheral blood, collected from a patient treated with photon-based radiotherapy. The receptors were gathered from a woman aged 45-65 years with pancreatic cancer.

CDR3 DNA sequence: TGTGCCAGCAGTTCTAGCGGGAGGGCCGCCGGGGAGCTGTTTTTT. It encodes CASSSSGRAAGELFF. The rearrangement links TRBV28 to TRBJ2-2, with 12 bases that match TRBD2. The ends lost 4 bases at V and 6 bases at J; junction bases unmatched: 3. The CDR3 loop spans 15 amino acids. The germline V gene encodes CDR1 MDHEN and CDR2 SYDVKM.

The CDR3 loop is CASRTQANTEAFF. The CDR3 DNA sequence: TGTGCCAGTAGGACGCAAGCGAACACTGAAGCTTTCTTT. V gene TRBV19 combines with J gene TRBJ1-1; D call uncertain. Looked up from germline, CDR1 is LNHDA and CDR2 is SQIVND (reference sequence). The CDR3 has 13 amino acids. Trimming left V 6 bases short and J 1 base short, with 9 bases between.

This clone turned up a few times. The same CDR3 arises from other DNA sequences in this sample as well. The chain is built from TRBV29-1 and TRBJ2-1, with TRBD2 identical over 13 bases. This CDR3 comprises 16 residues. Trimming at V came to 6 bases and at J to 1 base, leaving 6 bases not matched to a gene. CDR1 is SQVTM, CDR2 ANQGSEA, per germline. The CDR3 loop is CSVAGLAGVSYNEQFF. The CDR3 coding sequence is TGCAGCGTCGCCGGACTAGCGGGAGTTTCCTACAATGAGCAGTTCTTC.

This clone is medium-sized (0.01 to 0.1%) in the sample. The chain has TRBV10-3 and TRBJ2-7; D is undetermined. The ends were cut back, 7 bases at V and 0 bases at J, with 7 bases in the middle. There are 12 residues in the CDR3. Germline V gene sequence: CDR1 ENHRY, CDR2 SYGVKD. The CDR3 region is CAITTDSYEQYF. The CDR3 bases are TGTGCCATCACAACCGACTCCTACGAGCAGTACTTC.

V is TRBV2 and J is TRBJ2-3; weak D call: TRBD2 (6 bases). Trimming took 6 bases from V and 1 from J, leaving 14 bases between them. CDR3 length: 15 amino acids. Looked up from germline, CDR1 is SNHLY and CDR2 is FYNNEI. Written as DNA, the CDR3 is TGTGCCAGCAGCCGGAGGGAATTAGGCACAGATACGCAGTATTTT. Translated, it gives CASSRRELGTDTQYF.

The chain links TRBV19 to TRBJ2-1; 7 bases align to TRBD2. The germline CDR1 and CDR2 sequences are LNHDA and SQIVND (reference sequence). V dropped 5 bases and J dropped 3; count of bases not matched to a gene: 7. This CDR3 region has 15 residues. The CDR3, as DNA: TGTGCCAGTAGTCCTATAGCGGGTAACTACAATGAGCAGTTCTTC. It translates to CASSPIAGNYNEQFF.

This chain joins TRBV2 and TRBJ1-5; D is perhaps TRBD1 (5 bases). Trimming cost V 4 bases and J 1 base, with 11 bases left between them. This CDR3 has 15 residues. The V gene's germline CDR1 is SNHLY and CDR2 FYNNEI. This CDR3 reads CASSGGQGSNQPQHF. Here the CDR3 DNA reads TGTGCCAGCAGTGGAGGGCAGGGAAGCAATCAGCCCCAGCATTTT.

The J gene is TRBJ2-1, the V gene TRBV29-1; either TRBD1 or TRBD2 may supply D (5 bases each). CDR3 length: 17 amino acids. Looked up from germline, CDR1 is SQVTM and CDR2 is ANQGSEA. V lost 5 bases and J 1 base, leaving 21 bases between the germline ends. CDR3 in amino acids: CSVLGHPGTDSYNEQFF. CDR3 bases: TGCAGCGTTCTAGGACACCCCGGGACGGATTCCTACAATGAGCAGTTCTTC.

This chain joins TRBV19 and TRBJ2-1, with D tentatively TRBD2 (7 bases). The length of the CDR3 is 16 residues. The V end was cut by 5 bases, the J end by 4 bases, with 18 bases between. CDR1 and CDR2 from the germline V gene are LNHDA and SQIVND (reference sequence). In DNA form, the CDR3 reads TGTGCCAGTAGTCCAAGGGGGGGCCTGGTATACAATGAGCAGTTCTTC. Translating gives CASSPRGGLVYNEQFF.

The rearrangement links TRBV28 to TRBJ2-1; D might be TRBD1 (5 bases). The CDR3 is 11 residues long. Germline V gene data show CDR1 as MDHEN and CDR2 as SYDVKM. Trimming left V 5 bases short and J 11 bases short, with 10 bases between. CDR3 nucleotides: TGTGCCAGCAGTACAGGAGAAAAGCAGTTCTTC. Amino acids: CASSTGEKQFF.

The rearrangement uses TRBV11-2 and TRBJ2-2; TRBD2 matches 7 bases. The CDR3 runs 18 residues. Germline CDR1 is SGHAT and CDR2 is FQNNGV. J gave up 5 bases and V 3 bases, and 15 bases lay outside the gene matches. Here the CDR3 reads CASSFGMRENPVTGELFF. The DNA of the CDR3 is TGTGCCAGCAGCTTTGGTATGCGGGAGAATCCCGTAACCGGGGAGCTGTTTTTT. The full variable domain, completed using reference TRBV11-2 and TRBJ2-2, is EAGVAQSPRYKIIEKRQSVAFWCNPISGHATLYWYQQILGQGPKLLIQFQNNGVVDDSQLPKDRFSAERLKGVDSTLKIQPAKLEDSAVYLCASSFGMRENPVTGELFFGEGSRLTVL.

This chain uses TRBV9 with TRBJ2-1; 10 nucleotides match TRBD1. This CDR3 has 15 amino acids. Germline lookup yields CDR1 SGDLS and CDR2 YYNGEE. Trimming removed 4 bases from V and 2 bases from J; junction bases left unmatched: 3. CDR3 nucleotides: TGTGCCAGCAGCACGACAGGGGGCCCCTACAATGAGCAGTTCTTC. Translation: CASSTTGGPYNEQFF. Based on the CDR3 plus reference TRBV9 and TRBJ2-1, the full variable domain is DSGVTQTPKHLITATGQRVTLRCSPRSGDLSVYWYQQSLDQGLQFLIQYYNGEERAKGNILERFSAQQFPDLHSELNLSSLELGDSALYFCASSTTGGPYNEQFFGPGTRLTVL.

The chain recombines TRBV5-1 with TRBJ1-2, with no clear D. V was trimmed by 4 bases and J by 8 bases, leaving 12 bases between them. Per the germline V gene, CDR1 is SGHRS and CDR2 is YFSETQ. The CDR3 extends over 12 amino acids. CDR3 coding DNA: TGCGCCAGCAGCCCCGAAGGAGCAGGCTACACCTTC. Translated, it gives CASSPEGAGYTF.

This clone occurred a few times. The rearrangement links TRBV28 to TRBJ1-5; a possible D gene is TRBD1 (6 bases). CDR1 and CDR2 from the germline V gene are MDHEN and SYDVKM. CDR3 length: 16 residues. Trimming removed 7 bases at V and 7 bases at J, with 23 bases between. Written as DNA, the CDR3 is TGTGCCAGCACCCCAGCCGATAACAGGGTACGGCAGCCCCAGCATTTT. It is translated as CASTPADNRVRQPQHF.

This sequence joins TRBV7-6 and TRBJ1-1; TRBD1 aligns across 7 bases. CDR3 size: 17 residues. Germline V gene data show CDR1 as SGHVS and CDR2 as FNYEAQ. The V gene end was trimmed by 0 bases and the J gene end by 0 bases; junction bases not matched to a gene: 7. CDR3 sequence (DNA): TGTGCCAGCAGCTTAGCAGGGGACAGACCTATGAACACTGAAGCTTTCTTT. Protein product: CASSLAGDRPMNTEAFF.

The chain uses TRBV30 and TRBJ2-3, with D possibly called TRBD1 or TRBD2 (6 bases each). Trimming took 2 bases from V and 0 from J, leaving 9 bases between them. CDR1 is GTSNPN and CDR2 is SVGIG in the germline V gene (reference sequence). CDR3 size: 14 residues. In nucleotides, the CDR3 is TGTGCCTGGAGTAAAGGGGGGAGCACAGATACGCAGTATTTT. This codes for CAWSKGGSTDTQYF.

The chain joins TRBV6-6 to TRBJ1-1, with 7 nucleotides matching TRBD1. Germline trimming cut 6 bases from V and 5 bases from J; bases unmatched to any gene: 9. This CDR3 is 14 amino acids long. The germline V gene encodes CDR1 MNHNY and CDR2 SVGAGI (reference sequence). The CDR3 sequence: CASSPGGAGTEAFF. The CDR3 region has the DNA TGTGCCAGCAGCCCAGGGGGGGCTGGGACTGAAGCTTTCTTT.

This clone was counted only a few times. The V call is TRBV30, the J call TRBJ1-1, with D unresolved. The CDR3 extends over 11 amino acids. V lost 3 bases to trimming and J lost 5 bases, with 7 bases between them. CDR1 is GTSNPN and CDR2 is SVGIG in the germline V gene (reference sequence). The CDR3 loop reads CAWRSGTEAFF. In DNA form, the CDR3 reads TGTGCCTGGAGGTCCGGGACTGAAGCTTTCTTT.

The chain couples TRBV29-1 to TRBJ2-1, with 15 nucleotides matching TRBD2. Per the germline V gene, CDR1 is SQVTM and CDR2 is ANQGSEA. Trimming cost V 8 bases and J 3 bases; bases outside gene matches: 20. There are 20 residues in the CDR3. In DNA form, the CDR3 reads TGCAGCCTATCAGGGCTCCCGGGACTAGCGGGAGGCCACTTCTACAATGAGCAGTTCTTC. It specifies CSLSGLPGLAGGHFYNEQFF.

The chain joins TRBV10-2 to TRBJ2-5; 9 bases match TRBD2. The CDR3 has 14 residues. The V and J ends lost 4 bases and 7 bases, in that order; junction bases with no gene match: 7. Per the germline V gene, CDR1 is WSHSY and CDR2 is SAAADI. This CDR3 reads CASSVRGRGGTQYF. The CDR3 nucleotides read TGCGCCAGCAGTGTACGGGGGCGGGGGGGGACCCAGTACTTC.

This chain joins TRBV5-1 and TRBJ2-7, with TRBD2 as a possible D gene (6 bases). The germline V gene has CDR1 SGHRS and CDR2 YFSETQ. This CDR3 has 13 amino acids. Deletions cut 2 bases from V and 4 bases from J, with 10 bases between. Written as DNA, the CDR3 is TGCGCCAGCAGCTTACCGGGACTGTACGAGCAGTACTTC. It translates to CASSLPGLYEQYF.

This chain connects TRBV11-3 to TRBJ2-2, with D hard to call. Per germline, CDR1 SGHNT and CDR2 YENEEA. CDR3 length: 14 amino acids. The V end was cut by 0 bases, the J end by 3 bases, with 5 bases between. The CDR3 loop is CASSLDLYTGELFF. CDR3 in DNA: TGTGCCAGCAGCTTAGATCTGTACACCGGGGAGCTGTTTTTT.

This clone was seen only once. The chain employs TRBV7-8 and TRBJ2-2, with a weak D call TRBD1 (6 bases). The CDR3 has 13 amino acids. V was shortened by 5 bases and J by 12 bases, with 16 bases between the two germline ends. Germline loops: CDR1 SGHVS, CDR2 FQNEAQ. In DNA, the CDR3 is TGTGCCAGCAGCCCCAGGGGCGGAAGGCAGCTGTTTTTT. It encodes CASSPRGGRQLFF.

V and J are TRBV29-1 and TRBJ2-3; TRBD1 matches 10 bases. J was trimmed by 3 bases and V by 3 bases; bases with no gene match: 3. The germline gives CDR1 SQVTM, CDR2 ANQGSEA. The CDR3 consists of 14 residues. CDR3 region: CSVDGDRGTDTQYF. The CDR3 bases are TGCAGCGTTGACGGGGACAGGGGAACAGATACGCAGTATTTT.

This chain connects TRBV27 to TRBJ1-1; the D is unclear. In germline, CDR1 is MNHEY, CDR2 SMNVEV (reference sequence). The CDR3 spans 13 residues. Trimming cost V 3 bases and J 5 bases, with 10 bases left between them. CDR3 region: CASSFPGRTEAFF. DNA for the CDR3: TGTGCCAGCAGTTTTCCCGGGCGGACTGAAGCTTTCTTT.

The rearrangement uses TRBV7-2 and TRBJ2-7; TRBD1 is a possible D gene (6 bases). The V end lost 4 bases, the J end lost 0 bases, and 13 bases lay between the germline ends. Looked up from germline, CDR1 is SGHTA and CDR2 is FQGNSA. The CDR3 spans 15 residues. CDR3 bases: TGTGCCAGCAGCTCGACAGGTTCTAGCTCCTACGAGCAGTACTTC. Its protein product is CASSSTGSSSYEQYF.

V gene TRBV7-2 combines with J gene TRBJ2-3; TRBD2 agrees at 10 bases. CDR1 is SGHTA and CDR2 is FQGNSA in the germline V gene. The V and J ends lost 5 bases and 8 bases, in that order; junction bases with no gene match: 13. This CDR3 is 16 amino acids long. The CDR3 sequence is CASSREQTSGAGTQYF. The CDR3 nucleotides are TGTGCCAGCAGCCGCGAGCAAACTAGCGGGGCGGGTACGCAGTATTTT.

The chain employs TRBV7-2 and TRBJ2-7, with TRBD2 matching over 8 bases. The germline CDR1 and CDR2 sequences are SGHTA and FQGNSA. The V and J ends lost 4 bases and 3 bases, in that order; junction bases with no gene match: 2. The CDR3 is made up of 13 amino acids. CDR3 amino acids: CASSSLAVYEQYF. The CDR3 DNA reads as TGTGCCAGCAGCTCACTAGCGGTCTACGAGCAGTACTTC.